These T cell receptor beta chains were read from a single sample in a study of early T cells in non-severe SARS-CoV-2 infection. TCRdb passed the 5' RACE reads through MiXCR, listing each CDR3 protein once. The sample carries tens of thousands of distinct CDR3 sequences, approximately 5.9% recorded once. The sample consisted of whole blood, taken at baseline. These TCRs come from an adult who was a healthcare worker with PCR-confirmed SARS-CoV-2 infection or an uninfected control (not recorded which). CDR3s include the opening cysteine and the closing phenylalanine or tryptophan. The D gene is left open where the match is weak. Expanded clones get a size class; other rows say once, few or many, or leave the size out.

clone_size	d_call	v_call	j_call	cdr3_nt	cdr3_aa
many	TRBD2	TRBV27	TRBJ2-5	TGTGCCAGCAGTTTATTACCTAGCGGGGGGGTCCAACAAGAGACCCAGTACTTC	CASSLLPSGGVQQETQYF
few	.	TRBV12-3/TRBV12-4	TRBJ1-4	TGTGCCAGCAGTTTAGGGGAGGAAAAACTGTTTTTT	CASSLGEEKLFF
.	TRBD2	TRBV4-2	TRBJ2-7	TGTGCCAGCAGCCAAGATGGAGGACTAGCCCAGTACTTC	CASSQDGGLAQYF
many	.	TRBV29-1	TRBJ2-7	TGCAGCGTTGACTACGGGACTCTCGAGCAGTACTTC	CSVDYGTLEQYF
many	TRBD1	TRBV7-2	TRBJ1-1	TGTGCCAGCAGCTTAAACAGGGGAGCTTTCTTT	CASSLNRGAFF
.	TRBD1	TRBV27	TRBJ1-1	TGTGCCAGCAGTGCTCACAGGGGGAAGAACACTGAAGCTTTCTTT	CASSAHRGKNTEAFF
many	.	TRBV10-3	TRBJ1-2	TGTGCCATCAGTGAGTCTGCAGGGTTGGATGGCTACACCTTC	CAISESAGLDGYTF
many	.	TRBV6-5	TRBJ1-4	TGTGCCAGCAGTTCCGGGAACGATGGAAAACTGTTTTTT	CASSSGNDGKLFF
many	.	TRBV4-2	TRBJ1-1	TGTGCCAGCAGCCAAGATGGGCTGACGAACACTGAAGCTTTCTTT	CASSQDGLTNTEAFF
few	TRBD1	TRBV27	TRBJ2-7	TGTGCCAGCAGTTTATTTAGGGACAGGATTCCCGCCGAGCAGTACTTC	CASSLFRDRIPAEQYF
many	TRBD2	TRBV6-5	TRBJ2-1	TGTGCCAGCAGTCTGACGGGGGGGACCTCCTACAATGAGCAGTTCTTC	CASSLTGGTSYNEQFF
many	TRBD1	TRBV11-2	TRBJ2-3	TGTGCCAGCAGTTCTACAGGGGGGGATACGCAGTATTTT	CASSSTGGDTQYF
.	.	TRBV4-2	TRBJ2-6	TGTGCCAGCAGCCAAGAAGGCAGGGCTGGGGCCAACGTCCTGACTTTC	CASSQEGRAGANVLTF
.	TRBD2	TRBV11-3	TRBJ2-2	TGTGCCAGCAGCCCCGGACTAGCGGGCTCCGGGGAGCTGTTTTTT	CASSPGLAGSGELFF
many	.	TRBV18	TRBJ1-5	TGTGCCAGCTCACCACAGGGACGGGACAATCAGCCCCAGCATTTT	CASSPQGRDNQPQHF
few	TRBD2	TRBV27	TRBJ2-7	TGTGCCAGTACTCCAGGACTAGGGTCCTACGAGCAGTACTTC	CASTPGLGSYEQYF
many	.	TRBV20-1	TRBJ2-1	TGCAGTGCTAGAAAGGACTATACTGGAAACAATGAGCAGTTCTTC	CSARKDYTGNNEQFF
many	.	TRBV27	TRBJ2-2	TGTGCCAGCAGTTCCTGGAACACCGGGGAGCTGTTTTTT	CASSSWNTGELFF
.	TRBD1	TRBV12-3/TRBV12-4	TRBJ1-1	TGTGCCAGCATCAGGGGGGTCACTGAAGCTTTCTTT	CASIRGVTEAFF
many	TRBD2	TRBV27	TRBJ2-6	TGTGCCAGCAGTTCTATCAGGACTAGCGGTTACTCTGGGGCCAACGTCCTGACTTTC	CASSSIRTSGYSGANVLTF
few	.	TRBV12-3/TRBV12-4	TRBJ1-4	TGTGCCAGCACCTTGGGGGCGTCTAATGAAAAACTGTTTTTT	CASTLGASNEKLFF
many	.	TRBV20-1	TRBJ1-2	TGCAGTGCTACACCCGGACGGCCGAACTATGGCTACACCTTC	CSATPGRPNYGYTF
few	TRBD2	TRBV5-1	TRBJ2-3	TGCGCCAGCAGCCGTTCACCGACCGGGACTACCCCCACTAAATACACAGATACGCAGTATTTT	CASSRSPTGTTPTKYTDTQYF
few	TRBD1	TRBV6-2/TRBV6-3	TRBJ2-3	TGTGCCAGCAGTCCCCGGACAGGGATCCGCACAGATACGCAGTATTTT	CASSPRTGIRTDTQYF
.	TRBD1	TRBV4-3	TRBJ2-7	TGCGCCAGCAGCCAAGCGTTTGGGACAGGGGCCCCATACGAGCAGTACTTC	CASSQAFGTGAPYEQYF
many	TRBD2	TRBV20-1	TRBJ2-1	TGCAGTGCCCCGGGGCCAACTAGCGGGAGTTACAATGAGCAGTTCTTC	CSAPGPTSGSYNEQFF
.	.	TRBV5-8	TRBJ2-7	TGTGCCAGCAGCTTGTACCAGAACTACGAGCAGTACTTC	CASSLYQNYEQYF
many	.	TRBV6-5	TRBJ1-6	TGTGCCAGCAGTTACGGCGGCTCTAATTCACCCCTCCACTTT	CASSYGGSNSPLHF
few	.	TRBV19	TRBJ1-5	TGTGCCAGCCACCCTGGAAGGGGCCCTCAGCCCCAGCATTTT	CASHPGRGPQPQHF
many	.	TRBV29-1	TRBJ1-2	TGCAGCGTACGAGGCTACACCTTC	CSVRGYTF
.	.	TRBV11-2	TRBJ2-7	TGTGCCAGCAGCTTAGTAAGCAGGGCCGTGTACGAGCAGTACTTC	CASSLVSRAVYEQYF
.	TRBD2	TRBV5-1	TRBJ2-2	TGCGCCAGCAGCAGAGGACTAGCGGGGACCGGGGAGCTGTTTTTT	CASSRGLAGTGELFF
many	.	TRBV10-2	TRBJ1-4	TGCGCCAGCTGTTATAGACAGGCGGGTGAAAAACTGTTTTTT	CASCYRQAGEKLFF
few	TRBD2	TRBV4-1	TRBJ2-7	TGCGCCAGCAGCCCGGGGACTAGCGGGAGGGACGACTACGAGCAGTACTTC	CASSPGTSGRDDYEQYF
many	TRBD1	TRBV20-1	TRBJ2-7	TGCAGTGCCCCGACAGGGACGGGCTCCTACGAGCAGTACTTC	CSAPTGTGSYEQYF
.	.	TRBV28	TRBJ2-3	TGTGCCAGCAGTTCGGGACAGACAAATAGGGGAGGTACGCAGTATTTT	CASSSGQTNRGGTQYF
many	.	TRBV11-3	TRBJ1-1	TGTGCCAGCAGCTTAGAGGAGAACACTGAAGCTTTCTTT	CASSLEENTEAFF
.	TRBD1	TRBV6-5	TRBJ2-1	TGTGCCAGCAGTAACAACAGGGGGCCAGCCTACAATGAGCAGTTCTTC	CASSNNRGPAYNEQFF
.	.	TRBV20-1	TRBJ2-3	TGCAGTGCAGAGGGAGGAAGGGGCACAGATACGCAGTATTTT	CSAEGGRGTDTQYF
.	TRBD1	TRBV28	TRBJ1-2	TGTGCCAGCAGTCTCCGGGACAGGCCTAACTATGGCTACACCTTC	CASSLRDRPNYGYTF
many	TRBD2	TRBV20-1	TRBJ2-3	TGCAGTGCCCGACTAGCGGTAACAGATACGCAGTATTTT	CSARLAVTDTQYF
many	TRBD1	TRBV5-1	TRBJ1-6	TGCGCCAGCAGCTCGACAGGGGGCGGACAAGTAAATTCACCCCTCCACTTT	CASSSTGGGQVNSPLHF
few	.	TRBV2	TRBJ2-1	TGTGCCAGCAGCGGGACACCCTACAATGAGCAGTTCTTC	CASSGTPYNEQFF